The entry below describes one T cell receptor beta chain. Trimming left V 6 bases short and J 7 bases short, with 16 bases between. The CDR3 totals 14 residues. CDR1 is MNHEY and CDR2 is SVGAGI in the germline V gene. This entry belongs to a study of blood T cell repertoires in COVID-19. Measured with immunoSEQ multiplex PCR; TCRdb has only the in-frame clones, and not every one. The profile shows around 200,000 clones, about four fifths of them singletons. The genes are TRBV6-5 and TRBJ2-1, with D perhaps TRBD2 (6 bases). Specimen: peripheral blood. The source of this sequence is a man aged 50 to 59 with active or convalescent COVID-19. CDR3 protein: CASRRLVESNEQFF. The CDR3, as DNA: TGTGCCAGCAGAAGACTAGTTGAGTCTAATGAGCAGTTCTTC.